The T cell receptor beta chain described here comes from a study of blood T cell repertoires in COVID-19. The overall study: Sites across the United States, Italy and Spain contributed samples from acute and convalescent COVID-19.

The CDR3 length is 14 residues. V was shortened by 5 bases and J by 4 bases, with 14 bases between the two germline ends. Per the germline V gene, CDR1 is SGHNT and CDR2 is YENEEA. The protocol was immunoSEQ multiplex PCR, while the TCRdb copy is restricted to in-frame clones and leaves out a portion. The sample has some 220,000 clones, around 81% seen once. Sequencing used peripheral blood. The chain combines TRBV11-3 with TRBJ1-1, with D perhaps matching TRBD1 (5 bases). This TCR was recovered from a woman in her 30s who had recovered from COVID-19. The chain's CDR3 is CASSSRGGSTEAFF. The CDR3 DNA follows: TGTGCCAGCAGCAGCCGCGGGGGTAGCACTGAAGCTTTCTTT.